This TCR beta chain came from a study of blood T cell repertoires in COVID-19 (TCRdb year 2020). For the wider study: Samples from collaborators originated in the United States, Italy and Spain and spanned both the acute and convalescent phases of COVID-19. Subjects who had been exposed to COVID-19, were actively infected with it, or had recovered from it provided the deeply sampled blood TCRbeta repertoires that made up the dataset. HLA class I and class II types, where available, came from metadata supplied by the sample provider rather than from assay-based typing. The material from the prospective study consisted of cDNA or gDNA derived from T cells, B-cell-depleted T cells, or PBMCs. Samples were obtained from the ongoing ImmuneRACE study (first 160 participants) and from roughly 1,300 subjects provided by 6 global collaborators. Sample metadata almost always included a de-identified subject ID, COVID-19 status, age in years and sex. A freely available public database, intended as a resource for researchers studying the immune response to SARS-CoV-2, is where the repertoires were released.

Remarks on this clone: What this receptor recognizes is not known. The input lacks base qualities; no much larger clone sits a single base away.

The collaborating institutions used their own protocols to collect whole blood in K2EDTA tubes. For TCRbeta analysis, collaborator samples were shipped as frozen whole blood, as isolated PBMCs, or as DNA extracted from either sample type. V is pruned by 6 bases and J by 5 bases, leaving 5 bases of the junction without a gene match. From cysteine to phenylalanine, the CDR3 is 13 amino acids long. The kept DNA is CDR3 alone, 39 bases in frame from the first base. Paper-wide results and their limitations: The amount of clinical and demographic metadata varied by source and participant and was provided uncurated.

The immunoSEQ Assay, a bias-controlled multiplex PCR, was used to amplify TCRbeta CDR3 regions from genomic DNA. Per the authors' processing: Within the assay, amplification of reference gene primers was used to estimate how many nucleated cells each sample contained. To quantify the absolute abundance of each unique TCRbeta CDR3 rearrangement, sequence reads were collapsed and filtered. For each sample, productive Simpson clonality was calculated by taking the square root of Simpson's diversity index across productive rearrangements. TCRdb re-hosts the immuneACCESS table, in-frame sequences only. Its copies lack some clones; in the studies checked, an unresolved V gene accounts for under half of them, and the cause for the rest is not known. D and trimming come from the DNA, and the V and J calls and clone size come from that table. The sample yields 200,000 to 250,000 clones; 80% were counted once. The top ten clones comprise about 13% of the sample.

Material: peripheral blood. The TCR comes from a human donor in a cohort sampled during active COVID-19. The receptor chain draws on TRBV12-3 or TRBV12-4 and TRBJ1-2; a stretch of 8 junction bases matches TRBD1. The CDR3 sequence is CASRVTGEYGYTF. DNA sequence: TGTGCCAGCAGAGTGACAGGGGAATATGGCTACACCTTC.